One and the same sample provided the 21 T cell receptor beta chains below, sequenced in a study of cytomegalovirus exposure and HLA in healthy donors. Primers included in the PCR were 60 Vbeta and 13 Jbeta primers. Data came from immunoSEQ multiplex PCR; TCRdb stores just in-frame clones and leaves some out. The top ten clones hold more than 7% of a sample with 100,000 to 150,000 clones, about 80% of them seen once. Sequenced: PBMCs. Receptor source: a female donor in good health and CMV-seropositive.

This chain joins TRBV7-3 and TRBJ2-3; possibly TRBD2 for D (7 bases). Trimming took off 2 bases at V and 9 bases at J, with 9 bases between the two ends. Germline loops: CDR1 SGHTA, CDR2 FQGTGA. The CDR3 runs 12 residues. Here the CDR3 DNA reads TGTGCCAGCAGCTTAGGGGGGGGCACGCAGTATTTT. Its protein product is CASSLGGGTQYF.

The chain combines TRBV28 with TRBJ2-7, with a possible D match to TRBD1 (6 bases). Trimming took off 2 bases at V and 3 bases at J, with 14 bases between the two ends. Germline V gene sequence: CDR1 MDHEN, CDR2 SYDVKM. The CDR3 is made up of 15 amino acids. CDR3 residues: CASSLNSRGSYEQYF. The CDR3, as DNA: TGTGCCAGCAGTTTAAATAGCAGGGGCAGCTACGAGCAGTACTTC.

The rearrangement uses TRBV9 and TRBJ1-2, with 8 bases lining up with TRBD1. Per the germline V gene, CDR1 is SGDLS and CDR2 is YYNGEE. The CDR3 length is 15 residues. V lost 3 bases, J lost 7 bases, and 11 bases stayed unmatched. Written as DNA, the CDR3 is TGTGCCAGCAGCGCGGACCCACAGGGGGATGGTGGCTACACCTTC. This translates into CASSADPQGDGGYTF.

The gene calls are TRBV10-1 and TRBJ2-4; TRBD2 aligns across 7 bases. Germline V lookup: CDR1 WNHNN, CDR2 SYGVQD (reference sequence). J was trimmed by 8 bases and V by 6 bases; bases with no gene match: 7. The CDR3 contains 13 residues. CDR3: CASSAGGSDIQYF. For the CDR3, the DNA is TGCGCCAGCAGCGCCGGGGGGTCTGACATTCAGTACTTC.

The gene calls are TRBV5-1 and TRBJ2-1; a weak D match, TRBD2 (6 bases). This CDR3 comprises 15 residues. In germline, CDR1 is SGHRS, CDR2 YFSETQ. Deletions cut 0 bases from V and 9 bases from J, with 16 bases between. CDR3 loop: CASSLVGPMGGEQFF. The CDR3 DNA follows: TGCGCCAGCAGCTTGGTTGGACCAATGGGGGGTGAGCAGTTCTTC.

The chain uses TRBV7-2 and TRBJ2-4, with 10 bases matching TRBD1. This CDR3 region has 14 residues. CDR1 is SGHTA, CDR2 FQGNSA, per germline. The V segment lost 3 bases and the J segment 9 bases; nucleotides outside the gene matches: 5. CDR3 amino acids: CASSLGQGRGIQYF. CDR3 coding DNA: TGTGCCAGCAGCTTGGGACAGGGGCGAGGCATTCAGTACTTC.

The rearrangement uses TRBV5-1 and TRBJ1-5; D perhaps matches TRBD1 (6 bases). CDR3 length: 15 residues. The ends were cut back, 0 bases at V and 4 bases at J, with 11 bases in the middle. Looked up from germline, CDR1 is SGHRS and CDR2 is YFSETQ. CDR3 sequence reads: CASSLEGGENQPQHF. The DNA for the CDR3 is TGCGCCAGCAGCTTGGAAGGGGGGGAGAATCAGCCCCAGCATTTT.

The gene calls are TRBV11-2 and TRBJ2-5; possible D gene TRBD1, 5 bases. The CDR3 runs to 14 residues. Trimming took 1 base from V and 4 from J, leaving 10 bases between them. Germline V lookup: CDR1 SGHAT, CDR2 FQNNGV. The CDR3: CASSLGQGRETQYF. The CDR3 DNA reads TGTGCCAGCAGCTTAGGTCAGGGTCGAGAGACCCAGTACTTC.

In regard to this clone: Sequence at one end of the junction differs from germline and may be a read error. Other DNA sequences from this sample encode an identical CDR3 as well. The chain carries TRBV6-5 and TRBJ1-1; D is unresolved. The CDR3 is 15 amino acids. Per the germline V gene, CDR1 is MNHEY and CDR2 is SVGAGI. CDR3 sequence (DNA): TGTGCCAGCAGCTACTCGGGGAGTATGAACACTGAAGCTTTCTTT. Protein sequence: CASSYSGSMNTEAFF.

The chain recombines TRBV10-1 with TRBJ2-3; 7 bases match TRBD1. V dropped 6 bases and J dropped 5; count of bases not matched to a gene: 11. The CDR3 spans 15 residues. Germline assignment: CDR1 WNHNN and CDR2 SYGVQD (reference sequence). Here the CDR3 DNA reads TGCGCCAGCAGCCTGGACAGGACTGGGGGAGATACGCAGTATTTT. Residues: CASSLDRTGGDTQYF.

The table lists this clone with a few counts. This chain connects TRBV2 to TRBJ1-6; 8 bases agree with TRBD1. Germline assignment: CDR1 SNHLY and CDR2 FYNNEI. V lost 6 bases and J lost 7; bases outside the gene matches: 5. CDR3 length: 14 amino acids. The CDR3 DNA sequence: TGTGCCAGCAGAGGACAGGGAAGGAATTCACCCCTCCACTTT. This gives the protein CASRGQGRNSPLHF.

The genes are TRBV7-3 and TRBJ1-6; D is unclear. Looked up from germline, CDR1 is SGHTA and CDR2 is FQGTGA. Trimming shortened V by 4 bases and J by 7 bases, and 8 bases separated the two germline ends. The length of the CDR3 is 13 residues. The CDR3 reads CASSSGPNSPLHF. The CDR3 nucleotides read TGTGCCAGCAGCTCGGGTCCGAATTCACCCCTCCACTTT.

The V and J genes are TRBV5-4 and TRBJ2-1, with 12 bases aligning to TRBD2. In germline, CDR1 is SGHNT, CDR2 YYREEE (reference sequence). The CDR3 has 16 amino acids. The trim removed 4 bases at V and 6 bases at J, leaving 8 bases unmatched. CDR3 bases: TGTGCCAGCAGCCTGCGACTAGCGGGGGCTGTCAATGAGCAGTTCTTC. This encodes CASSLRLAGAVNEQFF.

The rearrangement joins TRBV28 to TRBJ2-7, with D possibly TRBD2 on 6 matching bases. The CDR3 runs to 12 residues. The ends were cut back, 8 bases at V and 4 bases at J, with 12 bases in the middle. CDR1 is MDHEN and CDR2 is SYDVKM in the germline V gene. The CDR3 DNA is TGTGCCAGCTCTCGGGGGATTTACGAGCAGTACTTC. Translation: CASSRGIYEQYF.

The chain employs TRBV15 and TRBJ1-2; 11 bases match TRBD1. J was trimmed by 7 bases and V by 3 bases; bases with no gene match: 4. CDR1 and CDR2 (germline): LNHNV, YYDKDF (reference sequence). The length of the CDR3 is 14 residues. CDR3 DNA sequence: TGTGCCACCAGCAGTGGGACAGGGGGAATTGGCTACACCTTC. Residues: CATSSGTGGIGYTF. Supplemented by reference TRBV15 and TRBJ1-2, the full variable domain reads DAMVIQNPRYQVTQFGKPVTLSCSQTLNHNVMYWYQQKSSQAPKLLFHYYDKDFNNEADTPDNFQSRRPNTSFCFLDIRSPGLGDTAMYLCATSSGTGGIGYTFGSGTRLTVV.

The CDR3 loop reads CASSSGQLIDTQYF. DNA for the CDR3: TGTGCCAGCAGCTCGGGACAATTAATAGATACGCAGTATTTT. V and J are TRBV11-2 and TRBJ2-3; possible D gene TRBD1, 6 bases. The CDR3 runs 14 residues. Trimming left V 4 bases short and J 5 bases short, with 13 bases between. CDR1 is SGHAT and CDR2 is FQNNGV in the germline V gene.

The CDR3 loop is CSVGGGRADTQYF. DNA for the CDR3: TGCAGCGTTGGGGGAGGGAGGGCAGATACGCAGTATTTT. The chain couples TRBV29-1 to TRBJ2-3; 7 nucleotides match TRBD2. Germline V gene lookup returns CDR1 SQVTM and CDR2 ANQGSEA. The trim removed 4 bases at V and 4 bases at J, leaving 5 bases unmatched. The CDR3 is 13 residues long.

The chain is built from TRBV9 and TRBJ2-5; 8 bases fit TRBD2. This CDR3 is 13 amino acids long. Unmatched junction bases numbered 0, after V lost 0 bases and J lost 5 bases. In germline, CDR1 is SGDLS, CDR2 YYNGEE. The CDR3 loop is CASSVAGGETQYF. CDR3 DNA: TGTGCCAGCAGCGTAGCGGGAGGGGAGACCCAGTACTTC.

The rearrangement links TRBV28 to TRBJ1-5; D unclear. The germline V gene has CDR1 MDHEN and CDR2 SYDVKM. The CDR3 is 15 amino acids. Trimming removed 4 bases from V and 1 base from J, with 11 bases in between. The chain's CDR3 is CASSSPTLSNQPQHF. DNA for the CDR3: TGTGCCAGCAGTTCCCCTACGCTGAGCAATCAGCCCCAGCATTTT.

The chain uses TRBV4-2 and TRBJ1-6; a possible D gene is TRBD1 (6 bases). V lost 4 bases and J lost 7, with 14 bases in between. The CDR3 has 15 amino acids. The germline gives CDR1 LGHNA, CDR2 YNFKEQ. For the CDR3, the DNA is TGTGCCAGCAGCCTCCTCGGACAGATAAATTCACCCCTCCACTTT. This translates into CASSLLGQINSPLHF.

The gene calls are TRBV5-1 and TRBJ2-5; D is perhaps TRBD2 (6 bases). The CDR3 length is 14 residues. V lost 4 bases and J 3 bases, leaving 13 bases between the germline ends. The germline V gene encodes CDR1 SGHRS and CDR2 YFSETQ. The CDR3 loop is CASSLLGEEETQYF. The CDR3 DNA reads TGCGCCAGCAGCCTCCTGGGGGAGGAAGAGACCCAGTACTTC.